Below, 16 T cell receptor beta chains from the same sample are listed, as sequenced in a study of blood T cells in healthy people across ages. The authors ran a second PCR of about 6 to 11 cycles using a sample-barcoded 5' primer and a J-beta primer mix. TCRdb redid the calling of the 5' RACE reads with MiXCR, one entry per CDR3 protein. The table includes roughly 900,000 distinct CDR3 sequences, roughly 43% detected once. What was sequenced was blood. These receptors all stem from a young man in good health.

This clonotype showed up just a few times. V usage is TRBV20-1 and J usage is TRBJ1-5, with 7 bases aligning to TRBD1. This CDR3 has 15 amino acids. V gave up 5 bases and J gave up 0 bases; unmatched junction bases: 7. Germline CDR1 is DFQATT and CDR2 is SNEGSKA (reference sequence). For the CDR3, the DNA is TGCAGTGCTCCAGGGGGGAGCGATAGCAATCAGCCCCAGCATTTT. This gives the protein CSAPGGSDSNQPQHF.

The chain combines TRBV4-1 with TRBJ1-5; TRBD1 agrees at 8 bases. This CDR3 has 17 residues. J was trimmed by 6 bases and V by 3 bases; bases with no gene match: 13. Germline CDR1 MGHRA, CDR2 YSYEKL. CDR3 DNA sequence: TGCGCCAGCAGCCAGACAGGGGCTCTGGGGGGCGTTCAGCCCCAGCATTTT. Translated, it gives CASSQTGALGGVQPQHF.

Of note for this clonotype: Being one base from a much bigger clone, this may be a read error. The gene calls are TRBV6-5 and TRBJ2-7; 7 bases line up with TRBD2. The CDR3 extends over 12 amino acids. The J segment lost 12 bases and the V segment lost 2 bases, leaving 7 bases of the junction unmatched. Germline-derived CDR1 and CDR2 are MNHEY and SVGAGI. CDR3 coding DNA: TGTGCCAGCAGTTACGGGGGGGAGACCCGGTACTTC. Amino acids: CASSYGGETRYF.

This chain connects TRBV10-3 to TRBJ2-7; D might be TRBD2 (5 bases). The CDR3 loop spans 14 amino acids. CDR1 is ENHRY and CDR2 is SYGVKD in the germline V gene. The V gene lost 2 bases and the J gene lost 2 bases, with 10 bases spanning the gap. The CDR3 protein is CAISEGGLPYEQYF. In DNA form, the CDR3 reads TGTGCCATCAGTGAGGGCGGACTGCCCTACGAGCAGTACTTC.

V and J are TRBV4-1 and TRBJ2-3; 8 nucleotides line up with TRBD1. From germline, CDR1 is MGHRA and CDR2 YSYEKL. The junction had 12 bases not matched to a gene; V was cut back by 3 bases and J by 1 base. CDR3 length: 18 amino acids. DNA for the CDR3: TGCGCCAGCAGCCAGGACAGGGCAGGCCTGCCCGGCACAGATACGCAGTATTTT. Amino acids: CASSQDRAGLPGTDTQYF.

In this sample, this clonotype turned up a few times. The gene calls are TRBV7-2 and TRBJ2-5; TRBD1 is a possible D gene (6 bases). There are 15 residues in the CDR3. Trimming pared 5 bases from V and 4 bases from J, leaving 17 bases between. CDR1 and CDR2 from the germline V gene are SGHTA and FQGNSA. The DNA of the CDR3 is TGTGCCAGCAGCCAAGGACGGGTAGGGGGAGAGACCCAGTACTTC. Amino acid sequence: CASSQGRVGGETQYF.

The V and J genes are TRBV18 and TRBJ2-5; tentatively, D is TRBD1 (8 bases). The CDR3 sequence is 16 residues long. In germline, CDR1 is KGHSH, CDR2 LQKENI. Trimming left V 3 bases short and J 5 bases short, with 19 bases between. The CDR3 DNA reads TGTGCCAGCTCACCGCGCCCAGCGGGACAGGTGGAGACCCAGTACTTC. Translation: CASSPRPAGQVETQYF.

The rearrangement joins TRBV3-1 to TRBJ2-3; 9 bases are a match to TRBD2. This CDR3 spans 16 amino acids. Unmatched junction bases numbered 9, after V lost 6 bases and J lost 2 bases. Germline lookup yields CDR1 LGHDT and CDR2 YNNKEL (reference sequence). In nucleotides, the CDR3 is TGTGCCAGCAGGGGACTAGCAGGGAGTCCCACAGATACGCAGTATTTT. It is translated as CASRGLAGSPTDTQYF.

The chain is built from TRBV12-3 or TRBV12-4 and TRBJ2-3; 9 bases line up with TRBD1. Unmatched junction bases numbered 12, after V lost 7 bases and J lost 4 bases. The CDR3 extends over 16 amino acids. As DNA, the CDR3 is TGTGCCAGCAACCAAGCTCCGGACAGGGGACCAGATACGCAGTATTTT. Protein: CASNQAPDRGPDTQYF.

This rearrangement joins TRBV12-3 or TRBV12-4 to TRBJ2-7; the D gene could be TRBD1 or TRBD2 (5 bases each). Between the trimmed V and J ends, which lost 7 bases and 2 bases, there was a span of 15 bases. CDR3 length: 14 residues. As DNA, the CDR3 is TGTGCCAGCACCTCCGGGACGGTTGCCTACGAGCAGTACTTC. This gives the protein CASTSGTVAYEQYF.

The chain combines TRBV6-1 with TRBJ2-5; D perhaps matches TRBD2 (6 bases). CDR3 size: 14 residues. Germline-derived CDR1 and CDR2 are MNHNS and SASEGT. Trimming took 6 bases from V and 5 from J, leaving 16 bases between them. CDR3 sequence reads: CASRMTRTQETQYF. As DNA, the CDR3 is TGTGCCAGCAGGATGACTAGAACTCAGGAGACCCAGTACTTC.

The V gene is TRBV7-3, the J gene TRBJ2-1; D is possibly TRBD1 (5 bases). The V gene lost 4 bases and the J gene lost 3 bases, with 10 bases spanning the gap. Germline-derived CDR1 and CDR2 are SGHTA and FQGTGA. CDR3 length equals 14 residues. The CDR3 sequence: CASSSSDSYNEQFF. CDR3 sequence (DNA): TGTGCCAGCAGCTCGTCCGACAGCTACAATGAGCAGTTCTTC. Full variable domain (remainder filled in from reference TRBV7-3 and TRBJ2-1): GAGVSQTPSNKVTEKGKYVELRCDPISGHTALYWYRQSLGQGPEFLIYFQGTGAADDSGLPNDRFFAVRPEGSVSTLKIQRTERGDSAVYLCASSSSDSYNEQFFGPGTRLTVL.

The chain carries TRBV10-3 and TRBJ2-1; 15 bases are a match to TRBD2. Trimming took 4 bases from V and 7 from J; bases not matched to a gene: 8. The CDR3 sequence is 17 residues long. Germline V gives CDR1 ENHRY, CDR2 SYGVKD. The DNA of the CDR3 is TGTGCCATCAGTGGTGGGACTAGCGGGAGGAATGGAAATGAGCAGTTCTTC. Its protein product is CAISGGTSGRNGNEQFF.

V and J are TRBV12-3 or TRBV12-4 and TRBJ1-3, with D uncertain. The CDR3 contains 14 residues. The germline V and J ends were trimmed by 3 bases and 0 bases, with 6 bases remaining between them. The CDR3 loop is CASSLLYSGNTIYF. The CDR3 bases are TGTGCCAGCAGTTTGTTGTACTCTGGAAACACCATATATTTT.

This rearrangement joins TRBV6-2 or TRBV6-3 to TRBJ2-3, with D perhaps being TRBD1 or TRBD2 (7 bases each). The CDR3 runs 15 residues. The V and J ends lost 2 bases and 5 bases respectively, with 14 bases between them. Per the germline V gene, CDR1 is MNHEY and CDR2 is SVGEGT. The CDR3 DNA reads as TGTGCCAGCAGTTACAGGGACTACAGGGGAGATACGCAGTATTTT. It encodes CASSYRDYRGDTQYF.

The chain joins TRBV7-3 to TRBJ1-2; TRBD1 is a possible D gene (6 bases). CDR1 is SGHTA and CDR2 is FQGTGA in the germline V gene. Deletions cut 1 base from V and 3 bases from J, with 9 bases between. The CDR3 runs to 14 residues. CDR3 nucleotides: TGTGCCAGCAGCTTAATAGGGGGGGACTATGGCTACACCTTC. It codes for CASSLIGGDYGYTF.